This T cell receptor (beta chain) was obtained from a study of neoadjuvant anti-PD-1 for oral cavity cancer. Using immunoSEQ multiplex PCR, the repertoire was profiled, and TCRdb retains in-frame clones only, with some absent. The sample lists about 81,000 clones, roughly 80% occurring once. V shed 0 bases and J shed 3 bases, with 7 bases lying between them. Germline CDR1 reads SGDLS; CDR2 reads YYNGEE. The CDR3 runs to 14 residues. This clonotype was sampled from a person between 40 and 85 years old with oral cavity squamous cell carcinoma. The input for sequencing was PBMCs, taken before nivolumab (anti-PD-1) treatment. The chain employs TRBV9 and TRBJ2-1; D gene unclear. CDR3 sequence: CASSVGGNYNEQFF. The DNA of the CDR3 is TGTGCCAGCAGCGTAGGCGGCAACTACAATGAGCAGTTCTTC.